A single sample is the source of the 9 T cell receptor beta chains below, sequenced in a study of PD-L1 blockade in urothelial cancer. TCRdb's copy holds only in-frame clones and misses some; the assay was immunoSEQ multiplex PCR. The sample comprises approximately 15,000 clones, about nine tenths of which are singletons, and 5.9% rests with the top ten. Specimen: PBMCs, collected around atezolizumab (anti-PD-L1) treatment. Receptors originate from a man aged 50 or older with urothelial cancer.

The chain has TRBV27 and TRBJ1-2, with 7 bases that match TRBD1. This CDR3 has 15 residues. Trimming removed 1 base from V and 1 base from J; junction bases left unmatched: 3. Germline V lookup: CDR1 MNHEY, CDR2 SMNVEV (reference sequence). The CDR3 DNA reads TGTGCCAGCAGTTTATTCGGGACAGTTAACTATGGCTACACCTTC. Protein sequence: CASSLFGTVNYGYTF.

This clone has a handful of counts. The chain recombines TRBV29-1 with TRBJ2-3, with D perhaps matching TRBD1 (6 bases). The V end lost 7 bases, the J end lost 1 base, and 18 bases lay between the germline ends. Germline assignment: CDR1 SQVTM and CDR2 ANQGSEA. The CDR3 has 15 amino acids. CDR3 loop: CSAPMPWTGTDTQYF. The CDR3, as DNA: TGCAGCGCCCCAATGCCCTGGACAGGCACAGATACGCAGTATTTT.

The chain is built from TRBV29-1 and TRBJ1-1, with 7 bases fitting TRBD1. V lost 7 bases and J lost 3; bases outside the gene matches: 11. This CDR3 has 14 residues. The germline gives CDR1 SQVTM, CDR2 ANQGSEA. CDR3 in amino acids: CSAQFDRAYTEAFF. CDR3 DNA: TGCAGCGCCCAGTTCGACAGGGCCTACACTGAAGCTTTCTTT.

The V and J genes are TRBV5-1 and TRBJ2-7; 9 nucleotides align to TRBD1. This CDR3 has 18 residues. V was clipped by 0 bases and J by 3 bases; unmatched bases: 13. The germline V gene has CDR1 SGHRS and CDR2 YFSETQ. CDR3 DNA: TGCGCCAGCAGCTTGGAAAAACAGGGGGCTCATTTAATCTACGAGCAGTACTTC. The encoded protein is CASSLEKQGAHLIYEQYF.

V usage is TRBV7-9 and J usage is TRBJ2-5; the match to TRBD2 covers 7 bases. CDR3 length: 16 amino acids. Germline lookup yields CDR1 SEHNR and CDR2 FQNEAQ (reference sequence). V was pared by 1 base and J by 4 bases, with 9 bases of the junction left unmatched. The CDR3 coding sequence is TGTGCCAGCAGCTTAGGGACTGAGCGGGGCGGAGAGACCCAGTACTTC. Protein product: CASSLGTERGGETQYF.

For the CDR3, the DNA is TGTGCCTGGCAGACAGGGGCAAGGGAAAAACTGTTTTTT. It translates to CAWQTGAREKLFF. The rearrangement uses TRBV30 and TRBJ1-4; 8 nucleotides match TRBD1. The V segment lost 5 bases and the J segment 8 bases; nucleotides outside the gene matches: 7. The length of the CDR3 is 13 residues. In germline, CDR1 is GTSNPN, CDR2 SVGIG (reference sequence).

The rearrangement links TRBV9 to TRBJ2-1; 9 positions match TRBD2. CDR3 length equals 15 residues. Germline CDR1 and CDR2: SGDLS and YYNGEE. V trimming: 3 bases; J trimming: 8 bases; junction bases outside the gene matches: 9. This CDR3 is CASSARTSEGHEQFF. The CDR3 nucleotides are TGTGCCAGCAGCGCTCGGACTAGCGAGGGCCATGAGCAGTTCTTC.

This chain links TRBV27 with TRBJ2-3, with 10 bases matching TRBD2. The V gene end was trimmed by 3 bases and the J gene end by 2 bases; junction bases not matched to a gene: 20. The CDR3 is 21 residues long. CDR1 and CDR2 (germline): MNHEY, SMNVEV (reference sequence). CDR3 coding DNA: TGTGCCAGCAGTTTTATATCCCCCTGGGTAGCGGGAGGCCATCTCACAGATACGCAGTATTTT. It translates to CASSFISPWVAGGHLTDTQYF.

The J gene is TRBJ1-1, the V gene TRBV28; unclear D gene. The V gene's germline CDR1 is MDHEN and CDR2 SYDVKM. CDR3 length: 12 amino acids. Trimming removed 10 bases at V and 0 bases at J, with 9 bases between. CDR3 in DNA: TGTGCCACGATTTCTATGAACACTGAAGCTTTCTTT. This translates into CATISMNTEAFF.